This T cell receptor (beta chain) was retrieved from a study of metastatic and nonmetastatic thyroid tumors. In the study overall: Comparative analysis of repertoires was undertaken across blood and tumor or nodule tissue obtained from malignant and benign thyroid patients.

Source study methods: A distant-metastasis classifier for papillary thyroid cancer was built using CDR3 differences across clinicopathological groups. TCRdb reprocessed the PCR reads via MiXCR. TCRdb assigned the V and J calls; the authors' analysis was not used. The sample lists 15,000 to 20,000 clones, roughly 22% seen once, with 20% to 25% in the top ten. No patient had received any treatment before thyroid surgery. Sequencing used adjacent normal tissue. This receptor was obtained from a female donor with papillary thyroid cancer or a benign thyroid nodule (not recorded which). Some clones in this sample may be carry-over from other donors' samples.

The CDR3 here is CASSLQPANYGYTF. The CDR3 region has the DNA TGTGCCAGCAGCCTACAGCCAGCTAACTATGGCTACACCTTC. V usage is TRBV6-1 and J usage is TRBJ1-2; D ambiguous. In germline, CDR1 is MNHNS, CDR2 SASEGT. The V end was cut by 6 bases, the J end by 0 bases, with 11 bases between. This CDR3 has 14 residues.